This T cell receptor (beta chain) emerged from a study of OX40 agonist ivuxolimab in advanced cancers. For context, the study as a whole: The costimulatory receptor OX40 (CD134) was targeted by ivuxolimab, a fully human IgG2 agonistic monoclonal antibody. The paper describes the monotherapy dose-escalation part (N of about 57 patients) of the phase I trial of ivuxolimab. Of the approximately 54 patients in dose escalation, some 19 had hepatocellular carcinoma, some 15 had melanoma, 9 had renal cell carcinoma and 9 had head and neck cancer. Prior anti-PD-1, anti-PD-L1 or anti-CTLA-4 therapy was permitted, and checkpoint inhibitors had been received by about 36% of dose-escalation patients. Intravenous ivuxolimab was administered to patients every 2 weeks at six dose levels: 0.01, 0.1, 0.3, 1.5, 3 and 10 mg/kg. The point of sequencing TCRbeta in the periphery was to test whether ivuxolimab changed TCR sequence diversity and drove clonal T-cell expansion. Partial responses occurred in three dose-escalation patients: two with cutaneous melanoma and one with hepatocellular carcinoma. The dose-escalation cohort was almost 85% male with a mean age of about 65 years, ranging from about 23 to 85.

About this clone itself: The clone's antigen remains unknown. Base quality data are lacking; no much larger clone is found one base away.

Genomic DNA was extracted from sorted cells for sequencing of the TCRbeta CDR3 region. The immunoSEQ Assay was used to sequence the TCRbeta CDR3 regions. In its TCRdb copy, this immuneACCESS table keeps in-frame sequences only and misses some clones. Where compared with another copy, unresolved V genes explain less than half of these, and the others have no known cause. Recorded for this sample are tens of thousands of clones; roughly 93% of them occurred a single time. The top ten clones comprise 5.5% to 7% of the sample. The trial excluded patients who had a history of autoimmune disease or were on systemic immunosuppression. Peripheral blood for TCR sequencing was collected from all dose cohorts at baseline, on cycle 4 day 1, and on cycle 7 day 1. The samples were taken from a phase I, first-in-human, multicenter, open-label dose-escalation trial of ivuxolimab. Adults with locally advanced or metastatic melanoma, renal cell carcinoma, hepatocellular carcinoma or head and neck squamous cell carcinoma were enrolled in the trial. Before TCR sequencing, CD4+ and CD8+ T cells were separately sorted from peripheral blood.

The trim is 2 bases for V and 4 bases for J, with a gap of 11 bases between the germline ends. The CDR3 numbers 14 residues from cysteine through phenylalanine. Of the read, only the CDR3 DNA is kept; its 42 bases are in frame from base 1. According to the germline V gene, CDR1 reads ENHRY and CDR2 reads SYGVKD. The paper as a whole reports these results and caveats: The antigen specificity of the peripheral T cells that underwent clonal expansion was not determined. At doses of 0.1 to 3.0 mg/kg, clonal expansion of both CD4+ and CD8+ T cells in blood was seen between baseline and week 6. Low levels of normalized T-cell clonal expansion were also seen in some patients who did not respond. On average, CD8+ T cells showed more expanded clones than CD4+ T cells after ivuxolimab. In the 0.1-3.0 mg/kg groups, partial responders had among the lowest normalized peripheral clonal expansion, particularly in CD8+ T cells.

The chain joins TRBV10-3 to TRBJ1-2; the D gene identity is not certain. The TCR was taken from an adult with an advanced solid tumor such as melanoma, head and neck, liver or kidney cancer. The sample consisted of CD4+ or CD8+ T cells sorted from blood, taken in a trial of the OX40 agonist ivuxolimab. CDR3 protein: CAISEREVSYGYTF. The DNA reads as follows: TGTGCCATCAGTGAGAGGGAGGTTTCCTATGGCTACACCTTC.